The clone carrying this TCR beta chain was detected a few times. The CDR3 has 12 residues. The germline V gene has CDR1 KGHSH and CDR2 LQKENI. V was pared by 6 bases and J by 6 bases, with 12 bases between. TCRdb's table, derived via immunoSEQ multiplex PCR, lists solely in-frame clones and lacks some. The sample has about 410,000 clones; about 88% are singletons. The record originates from a study of blood T cell repertoires in COVID-19. This receptor was taken from a middle-aged woman with COVID-19, enrolled during active disease. The sequenced sample was peripheral blood. This rearrangement joins TRBV18 to TRBJ2-7, with D perhaps matching TRBD2 (5 bases). Here the CDR3 DNA reads TGTGCCAGCTCTCAAGGGAGAGTCGAGCAGTACTTC. Amino acid sequence: CASSQGRVEQYF.